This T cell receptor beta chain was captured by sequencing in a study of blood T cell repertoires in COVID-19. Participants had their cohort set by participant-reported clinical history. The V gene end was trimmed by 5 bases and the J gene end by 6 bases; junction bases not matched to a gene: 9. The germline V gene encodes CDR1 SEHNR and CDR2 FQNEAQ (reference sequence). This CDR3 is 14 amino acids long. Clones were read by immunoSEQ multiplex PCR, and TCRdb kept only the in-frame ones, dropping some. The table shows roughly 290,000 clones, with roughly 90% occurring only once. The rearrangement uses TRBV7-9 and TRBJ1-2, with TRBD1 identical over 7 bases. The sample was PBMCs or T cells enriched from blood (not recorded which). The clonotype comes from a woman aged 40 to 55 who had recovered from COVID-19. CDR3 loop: CASSLQGVGNGYTF. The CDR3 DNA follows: TGTGCCAGCAGCCTCCAGGGGGTCGGGAATGGCTACACCTTC. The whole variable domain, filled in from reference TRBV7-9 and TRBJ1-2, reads DTGVSQNPRHKITKRGQNVTFRCDPISEHNRLYWYRQTLGQGPEFLTYFQNEAQLEKSRLLSDRFSAERPKGSFSTLEIQRTEQGDSAMYLCASSLQGVGNGYTFGSGTRLTVV.